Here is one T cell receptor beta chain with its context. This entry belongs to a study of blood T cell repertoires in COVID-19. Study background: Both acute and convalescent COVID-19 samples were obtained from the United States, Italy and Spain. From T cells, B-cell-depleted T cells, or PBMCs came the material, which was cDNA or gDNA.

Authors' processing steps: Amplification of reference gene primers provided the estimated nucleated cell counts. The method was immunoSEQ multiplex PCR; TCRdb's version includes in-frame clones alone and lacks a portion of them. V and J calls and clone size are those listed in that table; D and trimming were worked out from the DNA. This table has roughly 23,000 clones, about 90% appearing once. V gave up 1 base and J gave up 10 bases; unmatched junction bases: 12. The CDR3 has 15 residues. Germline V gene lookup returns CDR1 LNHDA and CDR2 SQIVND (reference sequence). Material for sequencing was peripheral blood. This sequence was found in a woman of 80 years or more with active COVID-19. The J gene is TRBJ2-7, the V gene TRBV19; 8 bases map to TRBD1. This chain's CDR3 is CASSIGGEDRALQYF. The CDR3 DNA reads TGTGCCAGTAGTATAGGTGGAGAGGACAGGGCGTTACAGTACTTC.